This entry lists 30 T cell receptor beta chains sequenced from one sample in a study of T cell repertoires in cytomegalovirus infection. TCRdb redid the calling of the reads with MiXCR, one entry per CDR3 protein. The sample shows approximately 550,000 distinct CDR3 sequences, approximately 16% of them seen only once. Sequences were obtained from CD8+ T cells from PBMCs. The source of these receptors is a human donor in good health (CMV status not recorded). Some clones in this sample may be carry-over from other donors' samples.

The rearrangement joins TRBV2 to TRBJ1-4; D is unresolved. The V end was cut by 6 bases, the J end by 8 bases, with 13 bases between. The CDR3 totals 13 residues. Germline V CDR1 and CDR2: SNHLY, FYNNEI. CDR3 sequence (DNA): TGTGCCAGCAGGGAGTCGGGTGAGGAAAAACTGTTTTTT. It encodes CASRESGEEKLFF. The full variable domain, completed using reference TRBV2 and TRBJ1-4, is EPEVTQTPSHQVTQMGQEVILRCVPISNHLYFYWYRQILGQKVEFLVSFYNNEISEKSEIFDDQFSVERPDGSNFTLKIRSTKLEDSAMYFCASRESGEEKLFFGSGTQLSVL.

This clonotype has more than one count but fewer than ten. This rearrangement joins TRBV10-3 to TRBJ2-7; 7 bases map to TRBD1. Looked up from germline, CDR1 is ENHRY and CDR2 is SYGVKD. The CDR3 contains 14 residues. The ends lost 4 bases at V and 2 bases at J; junction bases unmatched: 5. The chain's CDR3 is CAISGGQQPYEQYF. CDR3 sequence (DNA): TGTGCCATCAGTGGGGGACAGCAACCCTACGAGCAGTACTTC.

A few counts support this clonotype. This rearrangement joins TRBV5-1 to TRBJ1-1, with TRBD1 identical over 12 bases. V trimming: 1 base; J trimming: 2 bases; junction bases outside the gene matches: 6. The germline V gene encodes CDR1 SGHRS and CDR2 YFSETQ. The CDR3 totals 17 residues. This CDR3 reads CASSLTGTGGYNTEAFF. As DNA, the CDR3 is TGCGCCAGCAGCTTGACCGGGACAGGGGGCTATAACACTGAAGCTTTCTTT. Variable domain in full (rest from reference TRBV5-1 and TRBJ1-1): KAGVTQTPRYLIKTRGQQVTLSCSPISGHRSVSWYQQTPGQGLQFLFEYFSETQRNKGNFPGRFSGRQFSNSRSEMNVSTLELGDSALYLCASSLTGTGGYNTEAFFGQGTRLTVV.

V is TRBV13 and J is TRBJ1-2; tentative D call: TRBD1 (5 bases). Germline V gene data show CDR1 as PRHDT and CDR2 as FYEKMQ (reference sequence). Trimming left V 4 bases short and J 3 bases short, with 12 bases between. The CDR3 totals 14 residues. CDR3 residues: CASSSWTNYYGYTF. CDR3 sequence (DNA): TGTGCCAGCAGCTCCTGGACAAACTACTATGGCTACACCTTC.

This clonotype came up many times. The CDR3 protein is CASSLQGHYGYTF. The CDR3 DNA follows: TGTGCCAGCAGTTTGCAGGGCCACTATGGCTACACCTTC. The genes are TRBV27 and TRBJ1-2; D is possibly TRBD1 (5 bases). Per the germline V gene, CDR1 is MNHEY and CDR2 is SMNVEV (reference sequence). The CDR3 sequence is 13 residues long. Deletions cut 3 bases from V and 3 bases from J, with 8 bases between.

As concerns this clonotype: This sequence may be a read error, since a much larger clone differs from it by one base. The V gene is TRBV19, the J gene TRBJ1-6; no reliable D call. The CDR3 is 14 residues long. CDR1 is LNHDA and CDR2 is SQIVND in the germline V gene (reference sequence). The CDR3 DNA reads as TGTGCCAGTAGTATCGGTACACAACGTTCACCCCTCCAATTT. Translation gives CASSIGTQRSPLQF.

This clonotype was seen a few times. The V gene is TRBV9, the J gene TRBJ1-1; 11 nucleotides match TRBD1. The length of the CDR3 is 15 residues. The junction had 6 bases not matched to a gene; V was cut back by 4 bases and J by 4 bases. CDR1 is SGDLS and CDR2 is YYNGEE in the germline V gene. Written as DNA, the CDR3 is TGTGCCAGCAGCTCCCGGACAGGGGGCTTCACTGAAGCTTTCTTT. Translating it yields CASSSRTGGFTEAFF. Supplemented by reference TRBV9 and TRBJ1-1, the full variable domain reads DSGVTQTPKHLITATGQRVTLRCSPRSGDLSVYWYQQSLDQGLQFLIQYYNGEERAKGNILERFSAQQFPDLHSELNLSSLELGDSALYFCASSSRTGGFTEAFFGQGTRLTVV.

This clonotype was observed a few times. The rearrangement links TRBV4-1 to TRBJ2-7; tentative D call: TRBD2 (5 bases). The ends were cut back, 3 bases at V and 2 bases at J, with 20 bases in the middle. The CDR3 has 17 residues. Germline V gives CDR1 MGHRA, CDR2 YSYEKL. CDR3 amino acids: CASSHPGEHDQPYEQYF. As DNA, the CDR3 is TGCGCCAGCAGCCACCCTGGGGAGCATGACCAACCCTACGAGCAGTACTTC.

This clonotype has a count of ten or more. The chain employs TRBV5-5 and TRBJ2-7; 7 bases are shared with TRBD1. Germline CDR1 SGHKS, CDR2 YYEKEE (reference sequence). V shed 0 bases and J 3 bases; nucleotides not matched to a gene: 6. The CDR3 contains 15 residues. This chain's CDR3 is CASSLAGTVYYEQYF. The DNA of the CDR3 is TGTGCCAGCAGCTTGGCCGGGACAGTATACTACGAGCAGTACTTC.

The chain combines TRBV7-9 with TRBJ2-7; D possibly corresponds to TRBD1 (6 bases). Germline assignment: CDR1 SEHNR and CDR2 FQNEAQ (reference sequence). The CDR3 consists of 17 residues. V lost 3 bases, J lost 2 bases, and 20 bases lay in between. The CDR3 is CASSFKPDTGSPYEQYF. The CDR3 nucleotides read TGTGCCAGCAGCTTTAAACCGGATACAGGGAGCCCCTACGAGCAGTACTTC.

Details on this clonotype: A much larger clone differs from this one at a single base, so this may be a read error. The chain is built from TRBV6-5 and TRBJ2-7, with a weak D call TRBD2 (5 bases). Germline V gene lookup returns CDR1 MNHEY and CDR2 SVGAGI. The CDR3 runs to 14 residues. V lost 1 base, J lost 6 bases, and 13 bases lay in between. The CDR3 sequence is CASSYWLALCEQYF. For the CDR3, the DNA is TGTGCCAGCAGTTACTGGCTAGCCTTGTGCGAGCAGTACTTC.

This clonotype was seen a few times. J is TRBJ2-1 and V is TRBV12-5, with D uncertain. There are 11 residues in the CDR3. Germline loops: CDR1 LGHNT, CDR2 FRNRAP. V was trimmed by 6 bases and J by 8 bases, leaving 8 bases between them. The CDR3 reads CASGTPYEQFF. The CDR3, as DNA: TGTGCTAGTGGCACTCCCTATGAGCAGTTCTTC. The variable domain in full, with the rest retrieved from reference TRBV12-5 and TRBJ2-1, is DARVTQTPRHKVTEMGQEVTMRCQPILGHNTVFWYRQTMMQGLELLAYFRNRAPLDDSGMPKDRFSAEMPDATLATLKIQPSEPRDSAVYFCASGTPYEQFFGPGTRLTVL.

This clonotype was counted between two and nine times. The chain combines TRBV24-1 with TRBJ2-7, with TRBD1 identical over 8 bases. Per the germline V gene, CDR1 is KGHDR and CDR2 is SFDVKD. The CDR3 sequence is 18 residues long. V dropped 1 base and J dropped 2; count of bases not matched to a gene: 12. Written as DNA, the CDR3 is TGTGCCACCAGTGATTTAAGTGGACTGGCAGGGGGCCCCTACGAGCAGTACTTC. Amino acids: CATSDLSGLAGGPYEQYF.

The J gene is TRBJ2-1, the V gene TRBV20-1; maybe TRBD2 (5 bases). Trimming removed 4 bases from V and 4 bases from J, with 20 bases in between. This CDR3 contains 16 residues. The germline V gene encodes CDR1 DFQATT and CDR2 SNEGSKA (reference sequence). This CDR3 reads CSANEREAVLYNEQFF. CDR3 nucleotides: TGCAGTGCTAATGAGAGGGAAGCAGTCCTATACAATGAGCAGTTCTTC.

Only a few counts were recorded for this clonotype. The chain is built from TRBV6-5 and TRBJ1-2; 8 nucleotides match TRBD1. The ends lost 2 bases at V and 3 bases at J; junction bases unmatched: 8. Germline V lookup: CDR1 MNHEY, CDR2 SVGAGI. The CDR3 is 16 residues long. CDR3 coding DNA: TGTGCCAGCAGTTACCTCCCTCAGGGGGCGGACTATGGCTACACCTTC. Encoded protein: CASSYLPQGADYGYTF.

This clonotype came up a few times. The J gene is TRBJ1-2, the V gene TRBV6-5; 7 bases align to TRBD1. Germline values: CDR1 MNHEY, CDR2 SVGAGI. V dropped 2 bases and J dropped 4; count of bases not matched to a gene: 10. This CDR3 contains 16 residues. For the CDR3, the DNA is TGTGCCAGCAGTTACCGGGAGACAGGGTTGATCTATGGCTACACCTTC. This translates into CASSYRETGLIYGYTF.

This clonotype was seen at least ten times. V is TRBV28 and J is TRBJ2-1; TRBD2 might be the D (6 bases). Germline CDR1 reads MDHEN; CDR2 reads SYDVKM. The CDR3 is made up of 17 amino acids. The V end lost 6 bases, the J end lost 8 bases, and 26 bases lay between the germline ends. Written as DNA, the CDR3 is TGTGCCAGCAGAATCTTAGTGGAGGGAAAAGGGAGAGATGAGCAGTTCTTC. Its protein product is CASRILVEGKGRDEQFF.

This clonotype was seen more than once but under ten times. V is TRBV27 and J is TRBJ1-2; D is ambiguous. Per germline, CDR1 MNHEY and CDR2 SMNVEV (reference sequence). The V and J ends lost 0 bases and 4 bases respectively, with 12 bases between them. This CDR3 has 15 amino acids. This chain's CDR3 is CASSLSGKPSYGYTF. For the CDR3, the DNA is TGTGCCAGCAGTTTATCGGGCAAGCCCAGCTATGGCTACACCTTC.

About this clonotype: This may be a read error: a much more frequent sequence differs by one nucleotide. This sequence joins TRBV5-6 and TRBJ2-5, with D possibly being TRBD2 (5 bases). CDR1 and CDR2 (germline): SGHDT, YYEEEE. This CDR3 has 14 amino acids. The CDR3 here is CASSLRGLTETQSF. The CDR3 DNA reads TGTGCCAGCAGCTTGCGAGGGTTGACTGAGACCCAGTCCTTC.

Worth noting for this clonotype: A read error is possible here, since a much larger clone lies one base away. The chain combines TRBV6-8 with TRBJ1-1; D remains ambiguous. This CDR3 has 13 residues. Germline V CDR1 and CDR2: MNHGY, SAAAGT. The CDR3 coding sequence is TGTGACAGCAGTCAACTCGCCGGGACTGAAGCTTTCTTT. It yields the protein CDSSQLAGTEAFF.

The genes are TRBV9 and TRBJ2-3, with D perhaps TRBD1 (5 bases). Germline V CDR1 and CDR2: SGDLS, YYNGEE. V lost 4 bases and J 2 bases, leaving 8 bases between the germline ends. This CDR3 has 13 amino acids. The CDR3 is CASSKTDTDTQYF. In nucleotides, the CDR3 is TGTGCCAGCAGCAAGACAGACACAGATACGCAGTATTTT. The variable domain in full, with the rest retrieved from reference TRBV9 and TRBJ2-3, is DSGVTQTPKHLITATGQRVTLRCSPRSGDLSVYWYQQSLDQGLQFLIQYYNGEERAKGNILERFSAQQFPDLHSELNLSSLELGDSALYFCASSKTDTDTQYFGPGTRLTVL.

This clonotype was recorded at least ten times. The rearrangement joins TRBV7-3 to TRBJ2-5, with a tentative D call TRBD1 (6 bases). The CDR3 has 14 residues. With 1 base removed from V and 7 bases from J, the gap between germline ends came to 13 bases. Germline V gene sequence: CDR1 SGHTA, CDR2 FQGTGA. CDR3 DNA: TGTGCCAGCAGCTTAAGGGACACCCCCAGGACCCAGTACTTC. Protein product: CASSLRDTPRTQYF.

This chain links TRBV6-6 with TRBJ1-2; D perhaps matches TRBD1 (6 bases). The CDR3 extends over 14 amino acids. Germline V gene data show CDR1 as MNHNY and CDR2 as SVGAGI (reference sequence). Trimming took 4 bases from V and 8 from J, leaving 17 bases between them. The CDR3 region is CASSWIPYRDGYTF. CDR3 DNA sequence: TGTGCCAGCAGTTGGATTCCTTACAGGGACGGCTACACCTTC.

This chain links TRBV4-2 with TRBJ2-7; D is unclear. Trimming pared 2 bases from V and 5 bases from J, leaving 10 bases between. CDR1 is LGHNA, CDR2 YNFKEQ, per germline. The CDR3 has 13 residues. The CDR3 nucleotides are TGTGCCAGCAGCCAAATAACAAGGCACGAGCAGTACTTC. Its translation is CASSQITRHEQYF.

This clonotype was observed a handful of times. The chain is built from TRBV19 and TRBJ2-7; 10 nucleotides line up with TRBD2. The length of the CDR3 is 15 residues. The V and J ends lost 6 bases and 7 bases, in that order; junction bases with no gene match: 12. The germline V gene encodes CDR1 LNHDA and CDR2 SQIVND (reference sequence). In DNA, the CDR3 is TGTGCCAGTAGCACCAGGCGGCTAGCGGGGGAAGAGCAGTACTTC. This translates into CASSTRRLAGEEQYF.

This clonotype appeared many times. As DNA, the CDR3 is TGTGCCAGCAGCTCCGGACAGGGGGGTGGAGAGCAGTACTTC. Translation: CASSSGQGGGEQYF. V gene TRBV7-3 combines with J gene TRBJ2-7; 10 bases agree with TRBD1. V gave up 4 bases and J gave up 7 bases; unmatched junction bases: 7. CDR3 length: 14 residues. Germline CDR1 SGHTA, CDR2 FQGTGA.

This clonotype has ten or more counts. The rearrangement uses TRBV4-1 and TRBJ2-1; D is possibly TRBD1 or TRBD2 (5 bases each). Trimming took off 0 bases at V and 0 bases at J, with 9 bases between the two ends. Germline values: CDR1 MGHRA, CDR2 YSYEKL. This CDR3 is 16 amino acids long. The CDR3 sequence is CASSQDSGTSYNEQFF. CDR3 nucleotides: TGCGCCAGCAGCCAAGATTCAGGGACCTCCTACAATGAGCAGTTCTTC.

The chain couples TRBV6-1 to TRBJ1-1, with 7 bases lining up with TRBD1. This CDR3 region has 16 residues. The ends lost 5 bases at V and 0 bases at J; junction bases unmatched: 9. CDR1 is MNHNS, CDR2 SASEGT, per germline. In DNA form, the CDR3 reads TGTGCCAGCAGTATTGGACAGGCTTATCTGAACACTGAAGCTTTCTTT. It is translated as CASSIGQAYLNTEAFF.

On this clonotype itself: A much larger clone differs by one base, so this may be a read error. V usage is TRBV6-1 and J usage is TRBJ2-7; no definite D call. Per germline, CDR1 MNHNS and CDR2 SASEGT. The CDR3 has 14 amino acids. The CDR3 DNA follows: TGTTCCAGCAGTGAACTGGACGAGACCTACGAGCAGTACTTC. It codes for CSSSELDETYEQYF.

There are a few counts of this clonotype. The chain employs TRBV28 and TRBJ2-5, with a weak D call TRBD2 (5 bases). CDR1 is MDHEN and CDR2 is SYDVKM in the germline V gene. The germline V and J ends were trimmed by 1 base and 4 bases, with 13 bases remaining between them. The CDR3 contains 15 residues. CDR3 sequence (DNA): TGTGCCAGCAGTTTATCGGGATTCCAAAGAGAGACCCAGTACTTC. Residues: CASSLSGFQRETQYF.